One and the same sample provided the 20 T cell receptor beta chains below, sequenced in a study of shared clonotypes between healthy human individuals (dated by TCRdb to about 2020). The library was generated by the immunoSEQ multiplex PCR assay. Imported from immuneACCESS, the table was reduced by TCRdb to in-frame sequences with V and J called. These copies leave out some clones; in studies compared against another copy, an unresolved V gene accounts for under half, and the cause of the remainder is not known. This sample gives some 2.1 million clones in total; 80% to 95% of them show up just once. Over 1.5% of the sample lies in the top ten. CD8 naive samples were obtained by positive selection for CCR7 among CD45RO-negative cells, yielding a CD45RA+CCR7+ population from which TemRA cells were excluded. The sequenced sample was naive CD8+ T cells from PBMCs. The cell subset or site label corresponds to: CD45RA+CCR7+. The origin of the receptors is a man younger than 35 in good health. Some clones in this sample may be carry-over from other donors' samples.

The CDR3 coding sequence is TGTGCCAGCAGCCTCCCCGCTGCGGGCCAGTTCTTC. Translated, it gives CASSLPAAGQFF. The V gene is TRBV9, the J gene TRBJ2-1, with D perhaps TRBD2 (5 bases). The germline CDR1 and CDR2 sequences are SGDLS and YYNGEE. This CDR3 is built from 12 residues. Trimming removed 4 bases at V and 13 bases at J, with 15 bases between.

The chain couples TRBV27 to TRBJ2-1; 12 bases map to TRBD1. The V gene's germline CDR1 is MNHEY and CDR2 SMNVEV (reference sequence). The CDR3 sequence is 15 residues long. The J segment lost 9 bases and the V segment lost 4 bases, leaving 7 bases of the junction unmatched. The CDR3 DNA reads as TGTGCCAGCAGTTCCCGGGACAGGGGGCTGGGTGAGCAGTTCTTC. Translation: CASSSRDRGLGEQFF.

The rearrangement links TRBV5-1 to TRBJ2-1; 13 nucleotides line up with TRBD2. The trim removed 0 bases at V and 8 bases at J, leaving 5 bases unmatched. This CDR3 is 16 amino acids long. Germline CDR1 and CDR2: SGHRS and YFSETQ. CDR3 nucleotide sequence: TGCGCCAGCAGCTTGGGGACTAGCGGGAGAATCGATGAGCAGTTCTTC. Protein: CASSLGTSGRIDEQFF.

This chain uses TRBV12-5 with TRBJ2-3, with D maybe TRBD2 (5 bases). Trimming removed 3 bases from V and 1 base from J, with 14 bases in between. Germline V gene sequence: CDR1 LGHNT, CDR2 FRNRAP. The CDR3 extends over 16 amino acids. The CDR3 spells CASGLVEGLGTDTQYF. As DNA, the CDR3 is TGTGCTAGTGGTTTAGTCGAGGGCTTGGGCACAGATACGCAGTATTTT.

The gene calls are TRBV5-4 and TRBJ2-1; tentatively, D is TRBD1 or TRBD2 (5 bases each). The CDR3 length is 14 residues. Looked up from germline, CDR1 is SGHNT and CDR2 is YYREEE (reference sequence). V lost 4 bases and J lost 2, with 10 bases in between. The CDR3 DNA is TGTGCCAGCAGCGACCGGGACGCCTACAATGAGCAGTTCTTC. It translates to CASSDRDAYNEQFF.

In DNA, the CDR3 is TGTGCCAGCAGTGGTGCGACTAGCGTGGGAACCGGGGAGCTGTTTTTT. Protein: CASSGATSVGTGELFF. The chain uses TRBV2 and TRBJ2-2; 8 positions match TRBD2. Trimming took 4 bases from V and 5 from J; bases not matched to a gene: 9. This CDR3 is 16 amino acids long. Germline V CDR1 and CDR2: SNHLY, FYNNEI.

This clone was seen only once. V and J are TRBV7-8 and TRBJ2-7; tentative D call: TRBD1 (5 bases). The V end was cut by 5 bases, the J end by 2 bases, with 19 bases between. CDR1 and CDR2 (germline): SGHVS, FQNEAQ. The CDR3 is made up of 16 amino acids. Written as DNA, the CDR3 is TGTGCCAGCAGCCCCCCCGACAGCTATTCCGCCTACGAGCAGTACTTC. Translating gives CASSPPDSYSAYEQYF.

The chain is built from TRBV5-6 and TRBJ2-5, with 7 bases that match TRBD2. Per the germline V gene, CDR1 is SGHDT and CDR2 is YYEEEE. This CDR3 region has 17 residues. The J segment lost 3 bases and the V segment lost 0 bases, leaving 11 bases of the junction unmatched. The DNA for the CDR3 is TGTGCCAGCAGCTTGGTACTTTCTAGCGGTCCCGAAGAGACCCAGTACTTC. Translating gives CASSLVLSSGPEETQYF.

The sample holds one count of this clone. This chain connects TRBV6-6 to TRBJ2-1; D not certain. The length of the CDR3 is 16 residues. Germline CDR1 and CDR2: MNHNY and SVGAGI (reference sequence). The germline V and J ends were trimmed by 3 bases and 0 bases, with 12 bases remaining between them. The DNA of the CDR3 is TGTGCCAGCAGTTATTATCACGTGCTCTCCTACAATGAGCAGTTCTTC. Protein product: CASSYYHVLSYNEQFF.

The chain has TRBV28 and TRBJ2-1; possibly TRBD2 for D (6 bases). Trimming pared 8 bases from V and 2 bases from J, leaving 13 bases between. The CDR3 runs to 14 residues. Germline V lookup: CDR1 MDHEN, CDR2 SYDVKM. The CDR3 loop is CASLGGATYNEQFF. The CDR3 nucleotides are TGTGCCAGCCTCGGCGGGGCAACCTACAATGAGCAGTTCTTC.

The V call is TRBV2, the J call TRBJ2-7, with TRBD1 matching over 8 bases. The CDR3 consists of 13 residues. Germline CDR1 reads SNHLY; CDR2 reads FYNNEI. With 4 bases clipped from V and 3 bases from J, the junction kept 2 bases outside the gene matches. The CDR3 nucleotides are TGTGCCAGCAGTGGGACAGGGTTCTACGAGCAGTACTTC. Translation gives CASSGTGFYEQYF.

The chain is built from TRBV11-2 and TRBJ1-4; a possible D gene is TRBD1 (6 bases). The germline CDR1 and CDR2 sequences are SGHAT and FQNNGV. CDR3 size: 18 residues. The V end was cut by 5 bases, the J end by 2 bases, with 21 bases between. The CDR3, as DNA: TGTGCCAGCAGCCCGCGAGGGGGGAATCCGCGCACTAATGAAAAACTGTTTTTT. It yields the protein CASSPRGGNPRTNEKLFF.

The rearrangement uses TRBV18 and TRBJ2-7; TRBD1 matches at 11 bases. Unmatched junction bases numbered 6, after V lost 2 bases and J lost 6 bases. The CDR3 extends over 15 amino acids. Per the germline V gene, CDR1 is KGHSH and CDR2 is LQKENI. CDR3: CASSPYGTGGFEQYF. The CDR3 nucleotides are TGTGCCAGCTCACCATATGGGACAGGGGGTTTCGAGCAGTACTTC.

The genes are TRBV27 and TRBJ2-1; the match to TRBD1 covers 9 bases. The CDR3 runs to 17 residues. The ends lost 4 bases at V and 1 base at J; junction bases unmatched: 8. Germline-derived CDR1 and CDR2 are MNHEY and SMNVEV (reference sequence). DNA for the CDR3: TGTGCCAGCAGTTCGCCGGGGACAGGGATGTCCTACAATGAGCAGTTCTTC. Translation: CASSSPGTGMSYNEQFF.

DNA of the CDR3: TGTGCCAGCAGTCCCAACCTGCGGGCTCGGCCCTACGAGCAGTACTTC. It translates to CASSPNLRARPYEQYF. The chain employs TRBV28 and TRBJ2-7, with a tentative D call TRBD2 (5 bases). Trimming cost V 5 bases and J 2 bases, with 19 bases left between them. This CDR3 is built from 16 residues. CDR1 and CDR2 from the germline V gene are MDHEN and SYDVKM.

This chain joins TRBV27 and TRBJ2-7, with TRBD1 identical over 8 bases. Per the germline V gene, CDR1 is MNHEY and CDR2 is SMNVEV (reference sequence). V gave up 5 bases and J gave up 3 bases; unmatched junction bases: 9. The CDR3 runs 15 residues. CDR3 protein: CASSPTQGEFYEQYF. The CDR3 nucleotides read TGTGCCAGCAGTCCGACACAGGGGGAGTTCTACGAGCAGTACTTC.

V gene TRBV7-9 combines with J gene TRBJ2-5; D not certain. V gave up 0 bases and J gave up 0 bases, with 5 bases separating them. The CDR3 runs 14 residues. Germline-derived CDR1 and CDR2 are SEHNR and FQNEAQ (reference sequence). The CDR3: CASSLAEHQETQYF. The CDR3 DNA reads TGTGCCAGCAGCTTAGCGGAACACCAAGAGACCCAGTACTTC.

The chain carries TRBV7-8 and TRBJ1-2; no clear D gene. From germline, CDR1 is SGHVS and CDR2 FQNEAQ. The V and J ends lost 0 bases and 8 bases respectively, with 16 bases between them. This CDR3 spans 15 amino acids. As DNA, the CDR3 is TGTGCCAGCAGCTTAGCGGAGGCGCCGGGGTGGGGCTACACCTTC. It encodes CASSLAEAPGWGYTF.

Concerning this clone: Other DNA sequences in this specimen translate into the identical CDR3. The J gene is TRBJ2-7, the V gene TRBV29-1, with D perhaps TRBD1 or TRBD2 (5 bases each). This CDR3 comprises 10 residues. Germline assignment: CDR1 SQVTM and CDR2 ANQGSEA. Trimming stripped 6 bases from V and 4 bases from J, with 7 bases between. CDR3 DNA: TGCAGCGTGAGGGGATACGAGCAGTACTTC. Translation: CSVRGYEQYF.

The V call is TRBV2, the J call TRBJ1-2; 9 bases are a match to TRBD1. The CDR3 is 14 residues long. After removal of 8 bases from V and 3 bases from J, the junction contained 7 bases not matched to a gene. CDR1 SNHLY and CDR2 FYNNEI come from the germline V gene. The CDR3 DNA sequence: TGTGCCAGCTTTTCCCGGGACAGGGACTATGGCTACACCTTC. This encodes CASFSRDRDYGYTF. Combining the CDR3 with reference TRBV2 and TRBJ1-2 gives the whole variable domain EPEVTQTPSHQVTQMGQEVILRCVPISNHLYFYWYRQILGQKVEFLVSFYNNEISEKSEIFDDQFSVERPDGSNFTLKIRSTKLEDSAMYFCASFSRDRDYGYTFGSGTRLTVV.